Reported below is one TCR beta chain. The PCR used 60 Vbeta and 13 Jbeta primers. Clones were read by immunoSEQ multiplex PCR, and TCRdb kept only the in-frame ones, dropping some. The data hold 100,000 to 120,000 clones, with 60% to 85% observed a single time. The sample is drawn from a study of cytomegalovirus exposure and HLA in healthy donors. Background on the study: As released early, the data held 85 million to 95 million unique TCRs from HLA-typed donors.

Looked up from germline, CDR1 is GTSNPN and CDR2 is SVGIG (reference sequence). The V and J ends lost 8 bases and 3 bases respectively, with 13 bases between them. CDR3 length equals 13 residues. The V call is TRBV30, the J call TRBJ1-4, with D possibly TRBD1 on 5 matching bases. The source material was PBMCs. The clonotype was recovered from a woman in her sixties in good health and CMV-seropositive. The CDR3 sequence is CAKKGEANEKLFF. The CDR3 DNA reads TGTGCCAAAAAAGGGGAGGCTAATGAAAAACTGTTTTTT.